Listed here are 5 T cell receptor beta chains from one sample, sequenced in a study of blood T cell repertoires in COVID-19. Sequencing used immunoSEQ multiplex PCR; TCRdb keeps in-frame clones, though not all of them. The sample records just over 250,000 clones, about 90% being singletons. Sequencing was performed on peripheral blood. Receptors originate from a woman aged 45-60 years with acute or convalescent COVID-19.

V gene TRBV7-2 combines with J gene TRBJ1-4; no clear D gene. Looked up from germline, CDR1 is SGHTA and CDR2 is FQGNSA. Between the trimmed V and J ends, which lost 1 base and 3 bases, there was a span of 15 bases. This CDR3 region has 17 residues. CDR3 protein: CASSLVGRGVANEKLFF. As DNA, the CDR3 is TGTGCCAGCAGCTTAGTGGGTCGCGGGGTGGCTAATGAAAAACTGTTTTTT. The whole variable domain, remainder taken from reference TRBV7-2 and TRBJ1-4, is GAGVSQSPSNKVTEKGKDVELRCDPISGHTALYWYRQSLGQGLEFLIYFQGNSAPDKSGLPSDRFSAERTGGSVSTLTIQRTQQEDSAVYLCASSLVGRGVANEKLFFGSGTQLSVL.

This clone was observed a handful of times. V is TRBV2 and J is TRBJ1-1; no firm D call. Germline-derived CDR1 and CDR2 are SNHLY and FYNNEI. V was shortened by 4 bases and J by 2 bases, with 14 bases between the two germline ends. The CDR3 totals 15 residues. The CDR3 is CASSGSLGSNTEAFF. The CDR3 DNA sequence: TGTGCCAGCAGTGGGAGTCTTGGATCCAACACTGAAGCTTTCTTT.

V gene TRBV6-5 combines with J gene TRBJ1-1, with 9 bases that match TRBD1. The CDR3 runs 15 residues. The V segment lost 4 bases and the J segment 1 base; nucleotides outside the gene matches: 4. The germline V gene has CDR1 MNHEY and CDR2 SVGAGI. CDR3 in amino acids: CASSSGTGWNTEAFF. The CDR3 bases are TGTGCCAGCAGTTCGGGGACAGGGTGGAACACTGAAGCTTTCTTT.

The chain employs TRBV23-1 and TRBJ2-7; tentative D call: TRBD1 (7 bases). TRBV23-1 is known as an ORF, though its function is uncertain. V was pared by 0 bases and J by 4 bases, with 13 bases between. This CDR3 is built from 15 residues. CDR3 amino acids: CASSQSNQGGYEQYF. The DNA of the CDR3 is TGCGCCAGCAGTCAATCGAACCAGGGGGGATACGAGCAGTACTTC.

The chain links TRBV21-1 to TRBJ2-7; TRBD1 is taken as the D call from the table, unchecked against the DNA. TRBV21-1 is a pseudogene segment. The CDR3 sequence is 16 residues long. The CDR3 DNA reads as TGTGCCAGCAGCCAATCTCTGGGGACAGCGGACTACGAGCAGTACTTC. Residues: CASSQSLGTADYEQYF.